Shown below are 25 T cell receptor beta chains from a single sample sequenced in a study of CD8+ T cells in alopecia areata. RNA extraction and reverse transcription yielded cDNA as sequencing template. Assay: immunoSEQ multiplex PCR; the TCRdb copy retains only in-frame clones and omits some. The sample has about 64,000 clones; 44% are singletons. The sample taken for sequencing was NKG2D-low CD8+ T cells sorted from blood. All receptors come from a human donor with alopecia areata.

This clone has more than one count but fewer than ten. The J gene is TRBJ2-3, the V gene TRBV7-2; TRBD2 matches at 9 bases. Trimming removed 1 base from V and 0 bases from J; junction bases left unmatched: 2. Germline CDR1 and CDR2: SGHTA and FQGNSA. CDR3 length equals 16 residues. The CDR3 region has the DNA TGTGCCAGCAGCTTAGAGGCGGGGGGGAGCACAGATACGCAGTATTTT. This encodes CASSLEAGGSTDTQYF.

The rearrangement joins TRBV29-1 to TRBJ2-7; D uncertain. The CDR3 runs 12 residues. Germline CDR1 reads SQVTM; CDR2 reads ANQGSEA. Trimming took 5 bases from V and 1 from J, leaving 9 bases between them. CDR3 DNA sequence: TGCAGCGTTTCTGGGTTTTCCTACGAGCAGTACTTC. Amino acid sequence: CSVSGFSYEQYF.

The chain carries TRBV2 and TRBJ2-7, with D tentatively TRBD2 (6 bases). The length of the CDR3 is 13 residues. Germline CDR1 is SNHLY and CDR2 is FYNNEI. The V end lost 8 bases, the J end lost 11 bases, and 22 bases lay between the germline ends. CDR3 sequence reads: CASDEPGPRREYF. As DNA, the CDR3 is TGTGCCAGCGATGAACCGGGCCCCAGGAGGGAGTACTTC.

This clone has just a few counts. This chain links TRBV30 with TRBJ2-6; D gene unclear. The ends were cut back, 0 bases at V and 0 bases at J, with 12 bases in the middle. The CDR3 has 17 amino acids. Looked up from germline, CDR1 is GTSNPN and CDR2 is SVGIG (reference sequence). CDR3 residues: CAWSVDRVDSGANVLTF. The CDR3 DNA reads TGTGCCTGGAGTGTCGATAGGGTGGACTCTGGGGCCAACGTCCTGACTTTC.

The rearrangement links TRBV28 to TRBJ2-7; TRBD2 might be the D (7 bases). The CDR3 has 13 amino acids. Germline V CDR1 and CDR2: MDHEN, SYDVKM. Trimming pared 7 bases from V and 7 bases from J, leaving 17 bases between. The CDR3 DNA reads TGTGCCAGCAATCGCTTGGGGGGGCGGGAGCAGTACTTC. This translates into CASNRLGGREQYF.

This sequence joins TRBV29-1 and TRBJ2-7; no reliable D call. Germline V gene sequence: CDR1 SQVTM, CDR2 ANQGSEA. CDR3 length: 11 residues. The V end lost 7 bases, the J end lost 2 bases, and 9 bases lay between the germline ends. CDR3 in amino acids: CSAGPTYEQYF. In DNA, the CDR3 is TGCAGCGCCGGGCCCACCTACGAGCAGTACTTC.

The chain has TRBV27 and TRBJ1-5; 8 nucleotides align to TRBD1. Germline V CDR1 and CDR2: MNHEY, SMNVEV (reference sequence). The CDR3 has 13 residues. Trimming took 8 bases from V and 7 from J; bases not matched to a gene: 7. The CDR3 sequence: CASSQGALQPQHF. The CDR3 nucleotides are TGTGCCAGCTCCCAGGGGGCCTTGCAGCCCCAGCATTTT.

The genes are TRBV29-1 and TRBJ2-1; 9 bases line up with TRBD1. Germline-derived CDR1 and CDR2 are SQVTM and ANQGSEA. This CDR3 has 18 residues. V lost 4 bases to trimming and J lost 0 bases; unmatched junction nucleotides: 13. This CDR3 is CSVALGTGKVRSYNEQFF. In nucleotides, the CDR3 is TGCAGCGTTGCGCTCGGGACAGGGAAAGTGCGCTCCTACAATGAGCAGTTCTTC.

In this sample, this clone turned up a few times. This chain links TRBV19 with TRBJ2-7; D unresolved. The CDR3 is made up of 13 amino acids. Germline V gene lookup returns CDR1 LNHDA and CDR2 SQIVND (reference sequence). The V gene lost 4 bases and the J gene lost 1 base, with 8 bases spanning the gap. As DNA, the CDR3 is TGTGCCAGTAGTACCCGGGTGTCCTACGAGCAGTACTTC. It is translated as CASSTRVSYEQYF.

The chain couples TRBV9 to TRBJ2-1; 8 positions agree with TRBD1. J gave up 2 bases and V 4 bases, and 8 bases lay outside the gene matches. Per the germline V gene, CDR1 is SGDLS and CDR2 is YYNGEE. The CDR3 runs 16 residues. In DNA, the CDR3 is TGTGCCAGCAGCTCCCGACAGGGGCGCACCTACAATGAGCAGTTCTTC. The encoded protein is CASSSRQGRTYNEQFF.

V gene TRBV4-3 combines with J gene TRBJ2-7; D ambiguous. Germline CDR1 and CDR2: LGHNA and YSLEER. The ends were cut back, 0 bases at V and 6 bases at J, with 15 bases in the middle. The CDR3 is 15 amino acids. The CDR3 nucleotides are TGCGCCAGCAGCCAAGAGGCTATGGCCGTTCGCGAGCAGTACTTC. This codes for CASSQEAMAVREQYF.

This chain links TRBV2 with TRBJ2-1; D is uncertain. The CDR3 sequence is 12 residues long. Trimming removed 6 bases at V and 8 bases at J, with 11 bases between. Looked up from germline, CDR1 is SNHLY and CDR2 is FYNNEI. CDR3 sequence reads: CASRGSYYEQFF. The CDR3 DNA reads TGTGCCAGCAGGGGTAGTTACTATGAGCAGTTCTTC.

The CDR3, as DNA: TGTGCCAGCAGCCAAGGATTAGCCAGGTACAATGAGCAGTTCTTC. Its protein is CASSQGLARYNEQFF. The genes are TRBV14 and TRBJ2-1, with D uncertain. This CDR3 spans 15 amino acids. Germline values: CDR1 SGHDN, CDR2 FVKESK. Trimming took 1 base from V and 4 from J, leaving 11 bases between them.

The gene calls are TRBV7-9 and TRBJ2-7, with TRBD1 matching 7 bases. Germline assignment: CDR1 SEHNR and CDR2 FQNEAQ (reference sequence). V lost 4 bases to trimming and J lost 1 base; unmatched junction nucleotides: 4. CDR3 length equals 14 residues. The CDR3 DNA reads as TGTGCCAGCAGCTGGACAGGACAATCCTACGAGCAGTACTTC. Translation gives CASSWTGQSYEQYF. Using reference TRBV7-9 and TRBJ2-7 for the parts outside the CDR3, the full variable domain is DTGVSQNPRHKITKRGQNVTFRCDPISEHNRLYWYRQTLGQGPEFLTYFQNEAQLEKSRLLSDRFSAERPKGSFSTLEIQRTEQGDSAMYLCASSWTGQSYEQYFGPGTRLTVT.

In this sample, this clone turned up a few times. The chain joins TRBV29-1 to TRBJ2-5, with D possibly matching TRBD2 (7 bases). The ends were cut back, 3 bases at V and 5 bases at J, with 13 bases in the middle. Looked up from germline, CDR1 is SQVTM and CDR2 is ANQGSEA. The CDR3 extends over 13 amino acids. The CDR3 sequence is CSVEARGAETQYF. The DNA for the CDR3 is TGCAGCGTTGAGGCCCGGGGGGCGGAGACCCAGTACTTC.

V gene TRBV4-3 combines with J gene TRBJ2-1; TRBD1 matches at 7 bases. This CDR3 has 13 residues. Germline CDR1 is LGHNA and CDR2 is YSLEER. V shed 5 bases and J 9 bases; nucleotides not matched to a gene: 7. CDR3 in amino acids: CASSAYRGSEQFF. The CDR3 DNA is TGCGCCAGCAGCGCCTACAGGGGAAGTGAGCAGTTCTTC.

The rearrangement joins TRBV27 to TRBJ1-5; unclear D gene. The germline V and J ends were trimmed by 6 bases and 2 bases, with 5 bases remaining between them. The CDR3 covers 12 residues. Germline V gives CDR1 MNHEY, CDR2 SMNVEV (reference sequence). The CDR3 spells CASRAGNQPQHF. The CDR3 DNA sequence: TGTGCCAGCAGGGCAGGCAATCAGCCCCAGCATTTT.

The rearrangement uses TRBV2 and TRBJ2-5; 8 bases are shared with TRBD2. Germline assignment: CDR1 SNHLY and CDR2 FYNNEI. The junction had 10 bases not matched to a gene; V was cut back by 7 bases and J by 9 bases. The CDR3 covers 13 residues. In DNA form, the CDR3 reads TGTGCCAGCATCGGACTAGCCGGGGAGGCCCAGTACTTC. This sequence encodes CASIGLAGEAQYF.

The chain joins TRBV29-1 to TRBJ2-5; 7 positions match TRBD2. The germline V gene has CDR1 SQVTM and CDR2 ANQGSEA. The CDR3 spans 16 residues. Losses at the gene ends were 2 bases for V and 5 bases for J; bases not matched to a gene: 14. The DNA of the CDR3 is TGCAGCGTTGAATGGCTAGCGGCATACAGAGGGGAGACCCAGTACTTC. This codes for CSVEWLAAYRGETQYF.

This clone has only a few counts. The chain combines TRBV30 with TRBJ1-1; a possible D gene is TRBD1 (5 bases). V was trimmed by 1 base and J by 5 bases, leaving 17 bases between them. Germline CDR1 reads GTSNPN; CDR2 reads SVGIG (reference sequence). The length of the CDR3 is 15 residues. DNA of the CDR3: TGTGCCTGGAGTGAGCCGAGGGGTAGTAGGACTGAAGCTTTCTTT. It codes for CAWSEPRGSRTEAFF.

The gene calls are TRBV29-1 and TRBJ2-7; 7 positions agree with TRBD2. Trimming removed 8 bases from V and 2 bases from J; junction bases left unmatched: 15. Per germline, CDR1 SQVTM and CDR2 ANQGSEA. This CDR3 contains 15 residues. CDR3 region: CSPMRASGLPYEQYF. The CDR3 region has the DNA TGCAGCCCGATGAGGGCTAGCGGCTTACCCTACGAGCAGTACTTC.

This chain connects TRBV7-3 to TRBJ2-3; D is undetermined. This CDR3 is built from 12 residues. CDR1 is SGHTA and CDR2 is FQGTGA in the germline V gene. V was cut by 5 bases and J by 5 bases, with 8 bases left in between. The CDR3 reads CASSPDGDTQYF. CDR3 in DNA: TGTGCCAGCAGCCCGGACGGAGATACGCAGTATTTT.

The chain joins TRBV30 to TRBJ2-7; D uncertain. With 3 bases removed from V and 1 base from J, the gap between germline ends came to 16 bases. The germline V gene has CDR1 GTSNPN and CDR2 SVGIG (reference sequence). This CDR3 is built from 15 residues. CDR3 in DNA: TGTGCCTGGAGGCCGCACCTCGGGTCTTCCTACGAGCAGTACTTC. Translating it yields CAWRPHLGSSYEQYF. The full variable domain, with the rest looked up from reference TRBV30 and TRBJ2-7, is SQTIHQWPATLVQPVGSPLSLECTVEGTSNPNLYWYRQAAGRGLQLLFYSVGIGQISSEVPQNLSASRPQDRQFILSSKKLLLSDSGFYLCAWRPHLGSSYEQYFGPGTRLTVT.

J is TRBJ2-2 and V is TRBV5-6, with D maybe TRBD1 (6 bases). From germline, CDR1 is SGHDT and CDR2 YYEEEE. V was cut by 4 bases and J by 5 bases, with 18 bases left in between. The CDR3 has 16 residues. Here the CDR3 DNA reads TGTGCCAGCAGCCCAAACACAGGGTGGGGGACCGGGGAGCTGTTTTTT. Translating it yields CASSPNTGWGTGELFF.

This clone turned up a few times. This sequence joins TRBV5-4 and TRBJ2-3, with a tentative D call TRBD2 (7 bases). V lost 3 bases and J 5 bases, leaving 10 bases between the germline ends. Germline lookup yields CDR1 SGHNT and CDR2 YYREEE (reference sequence). The CDR3 runs 13 residues. The CDR3 sequence: CASSWGGEDTQYF. DNA for the CDR3: TGTGCCAGCAGCTGGGGGGGCGAAGATACGCAGTATTTT.